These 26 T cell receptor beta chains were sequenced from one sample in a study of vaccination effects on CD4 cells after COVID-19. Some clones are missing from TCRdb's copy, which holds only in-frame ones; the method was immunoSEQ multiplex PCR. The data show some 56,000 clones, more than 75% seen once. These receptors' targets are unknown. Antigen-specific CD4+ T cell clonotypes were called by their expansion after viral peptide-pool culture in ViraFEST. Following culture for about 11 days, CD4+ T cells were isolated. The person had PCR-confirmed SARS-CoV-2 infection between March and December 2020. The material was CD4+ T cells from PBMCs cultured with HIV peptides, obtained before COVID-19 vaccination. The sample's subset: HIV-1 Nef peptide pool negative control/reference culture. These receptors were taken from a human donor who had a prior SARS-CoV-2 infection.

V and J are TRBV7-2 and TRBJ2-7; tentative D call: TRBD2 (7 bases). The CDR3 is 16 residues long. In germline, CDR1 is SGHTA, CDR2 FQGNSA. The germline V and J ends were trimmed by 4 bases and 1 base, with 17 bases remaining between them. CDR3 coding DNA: TGTGCCAGCAGCTGGGGGCGGGGGAGACTTTCCTACGAGCAGTACTTC. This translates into CASSWGRGRLSYEQYF.

The CDR3 loop reads CSIRRYNEQFF. The DNA of the CDR3 is TGCAGCATCCGTAGGTACAATGAGCAGTTCTTC. The V call is TRBV20-1, the J call TRBJ2-1; D gene unclear. In germline, CDR1 is DFQATT, CDR2 SNEGSKA (reference sequence). This CDR3 has 11 amino acids.

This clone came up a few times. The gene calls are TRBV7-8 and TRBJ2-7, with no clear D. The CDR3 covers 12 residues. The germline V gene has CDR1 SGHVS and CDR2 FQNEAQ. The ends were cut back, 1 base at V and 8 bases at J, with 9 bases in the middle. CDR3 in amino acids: CASSLVPTKQYF. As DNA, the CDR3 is TGTGCCAGCAGCTTAGTACCCACCAAGCAGTACTTC.

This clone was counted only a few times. Here the CDR3 reads CASSLDRAGANVLTF. CDR3 in DNA: TGTGCCAGCAGCTTAGACCGTGCAGGGGCCAACGTCCTGACTTTC. The rearrangement uses TRBV7-2 and TRBJ2-6, with D uncertain. This CDR3 has 15 amino acids. Germline CDR1 and CDR2: SGHTA and FQGNSA. The germline V and J ends were trimmed by 1 base and 4 bases, with 8 bases remaining between them.

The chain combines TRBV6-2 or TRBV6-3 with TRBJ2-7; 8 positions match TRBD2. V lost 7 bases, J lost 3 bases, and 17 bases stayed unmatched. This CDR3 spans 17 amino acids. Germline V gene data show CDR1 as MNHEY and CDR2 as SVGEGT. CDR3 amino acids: CASTPQIRLAGVYEQYF. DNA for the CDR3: TGTGCCAGCACCCCTCAGATACGGCTAGCGGGTGTCTACGAGCAGTACTTC.

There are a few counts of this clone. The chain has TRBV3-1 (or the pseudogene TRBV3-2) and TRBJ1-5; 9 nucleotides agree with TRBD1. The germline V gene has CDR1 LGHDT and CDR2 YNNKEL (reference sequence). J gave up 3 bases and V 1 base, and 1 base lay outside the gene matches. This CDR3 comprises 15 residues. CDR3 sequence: CASSQGTGDNQPQHF. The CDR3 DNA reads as TGTGCCAGCAGCCAAGGGACAGGGGACAATCAGCCCCAGCATTTT.

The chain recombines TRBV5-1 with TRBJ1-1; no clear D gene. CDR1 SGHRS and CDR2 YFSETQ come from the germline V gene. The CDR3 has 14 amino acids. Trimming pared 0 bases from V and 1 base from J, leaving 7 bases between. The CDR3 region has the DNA TGCGCCAGCAGCTTGGGACCAGCGAACACTGAAGCTTTCTTT. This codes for CASSLGPANTEAFF.

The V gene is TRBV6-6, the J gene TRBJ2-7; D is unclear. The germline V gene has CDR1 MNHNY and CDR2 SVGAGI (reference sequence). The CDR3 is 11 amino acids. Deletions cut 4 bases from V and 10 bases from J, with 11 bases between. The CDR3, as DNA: TGTGCCAGCAGTTTCCAGGAGTTTCAGTACTTC. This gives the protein CASSFQEFQYF.

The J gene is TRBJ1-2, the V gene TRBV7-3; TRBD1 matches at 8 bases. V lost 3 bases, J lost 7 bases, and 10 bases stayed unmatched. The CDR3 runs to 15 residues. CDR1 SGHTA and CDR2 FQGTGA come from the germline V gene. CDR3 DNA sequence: TGTGCCAGCAGCTTGGGCTCGGACAGGGTTATTGGCTACACCTTC. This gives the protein CASSLGSDRVIGYTF.

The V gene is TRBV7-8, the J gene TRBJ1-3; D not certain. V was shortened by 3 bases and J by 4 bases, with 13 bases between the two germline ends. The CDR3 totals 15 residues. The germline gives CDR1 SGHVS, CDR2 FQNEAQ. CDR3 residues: CASSLDGVWGNTIYF. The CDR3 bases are TGTGCCAGCAGCTTGGATGGGGTGTGGGGAAACACCATATATTTT. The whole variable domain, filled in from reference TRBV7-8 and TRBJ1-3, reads GAGVSQSPRYKVAKRGQDVALRCDPISGHVSLFWYQQALGQGPEFLTYFQNEAQLDKSGLPSDRFFAERPEGSVSTLKIQRTQQEDSAVYLCASSLDGVWGNTIYFGEGSWLTVV.

The CDR3 nucleotides are TGTGCCACAGCGGGACAGGCCTACAATCAGCCCCAGCATTTT. This translates into CATAGQAYNQPQHF. The V call is TRBV19, the J call TRBJ1-5; TRBD1 matches at 8 bases. Trimming cost V 10 bases and J 3 bases; bases outside gene matches: 8. The CDR3 consists of 14 residues. Germline-derived CDR1 and CDR2 are LNHDA and SQIVND (reference sequence).

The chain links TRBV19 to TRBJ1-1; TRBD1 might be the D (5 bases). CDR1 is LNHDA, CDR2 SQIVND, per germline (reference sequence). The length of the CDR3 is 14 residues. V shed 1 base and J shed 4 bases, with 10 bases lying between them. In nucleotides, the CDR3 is TGTGCCAGTAGTATAGGCCCAAGGGGCACTGAAGCTTTCTTT. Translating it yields CASSIGPRGTEAFF.

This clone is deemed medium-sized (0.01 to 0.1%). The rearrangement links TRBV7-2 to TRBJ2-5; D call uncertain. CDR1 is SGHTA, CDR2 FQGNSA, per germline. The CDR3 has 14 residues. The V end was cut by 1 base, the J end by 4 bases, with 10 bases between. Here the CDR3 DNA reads TGTGCCAGCAGCTTAGTCGCGGCATCAGAGACCCAGTACTTC. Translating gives CASSLVAASETQYF.

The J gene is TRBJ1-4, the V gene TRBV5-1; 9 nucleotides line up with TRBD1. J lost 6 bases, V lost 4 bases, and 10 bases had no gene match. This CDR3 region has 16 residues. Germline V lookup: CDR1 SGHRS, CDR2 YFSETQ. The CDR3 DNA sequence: TGCGCCAGCAGCATGGGACAGGGTGTTTATGATGAAAAACTGTTTTTT. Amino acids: CASSMGQGVYDEKLFF.

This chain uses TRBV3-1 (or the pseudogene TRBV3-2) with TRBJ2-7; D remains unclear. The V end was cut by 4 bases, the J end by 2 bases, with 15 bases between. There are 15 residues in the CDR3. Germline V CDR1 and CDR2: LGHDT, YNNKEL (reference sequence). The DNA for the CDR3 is TGTGCCAGCAGCCTCCTAGGCGGACCGACCTACGAGCAGTACTTC. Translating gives CASSLLGGPTYEQYF.

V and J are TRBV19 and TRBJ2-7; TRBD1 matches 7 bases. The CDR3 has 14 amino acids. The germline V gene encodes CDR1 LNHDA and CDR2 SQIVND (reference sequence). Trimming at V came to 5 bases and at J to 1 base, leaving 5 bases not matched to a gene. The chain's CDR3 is CASSEPGQSYEQYF. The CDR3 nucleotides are TGTGCCAGTAGTGAACCGGGACAGTCCTACGAGCAGTACTTC.

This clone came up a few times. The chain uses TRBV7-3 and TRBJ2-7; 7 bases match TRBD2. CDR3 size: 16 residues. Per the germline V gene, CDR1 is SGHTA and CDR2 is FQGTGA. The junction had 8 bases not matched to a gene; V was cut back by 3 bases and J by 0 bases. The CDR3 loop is CASSLASGSNSYEQYF. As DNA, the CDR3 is TGTGCCAGCAGCTTGGCTAGCGGATCCAACTCCTACGAGCAGTACTTC.

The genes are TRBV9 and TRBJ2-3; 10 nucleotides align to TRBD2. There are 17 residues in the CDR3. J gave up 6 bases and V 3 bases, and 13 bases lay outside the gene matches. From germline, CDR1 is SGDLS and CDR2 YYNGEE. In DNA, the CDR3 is TGTGCCAGCAGCGCTCAGGGGCTAGCGGGGGCAGGGGATACGCAGTATTTT. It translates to CASSAQGLAGAGDTQYF.

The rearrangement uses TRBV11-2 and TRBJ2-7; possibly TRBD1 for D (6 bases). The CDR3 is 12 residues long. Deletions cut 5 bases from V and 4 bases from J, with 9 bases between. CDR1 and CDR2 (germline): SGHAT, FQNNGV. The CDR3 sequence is CASSRRGYEQYF. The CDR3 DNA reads TGTGCCAGCAGCCGAAGGGGGTACGAGCAGTACTTC. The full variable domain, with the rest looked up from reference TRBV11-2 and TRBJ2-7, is EAGVAQSPRYKIIEKRQSVAFWCNPISGHATLYWYQQILGQGPKLLIQFQNNGVVDDSQLPKDRFSAERLKGVDSTLKIQPAKLEDSAVYLCASSRRGYEQYFGPGTRLTVT.

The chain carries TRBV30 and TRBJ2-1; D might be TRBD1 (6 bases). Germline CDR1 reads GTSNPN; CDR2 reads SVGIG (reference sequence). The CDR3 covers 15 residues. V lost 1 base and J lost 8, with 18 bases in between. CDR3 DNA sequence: TGTGCCTGGAGTGCGAGAGGGACAACTTTGCATGAGCAGTTCTTC. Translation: CAWSARGTTLHEQFF.

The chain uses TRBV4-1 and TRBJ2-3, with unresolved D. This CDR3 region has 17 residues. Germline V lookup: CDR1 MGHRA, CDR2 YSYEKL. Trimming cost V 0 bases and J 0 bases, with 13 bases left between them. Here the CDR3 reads CASSQEGPISSTDTQYF. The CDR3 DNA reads TGCGCCAGCAGCCAAGAAGGGCCTATTAGTAGCACAGATACGCAGTATTTT.

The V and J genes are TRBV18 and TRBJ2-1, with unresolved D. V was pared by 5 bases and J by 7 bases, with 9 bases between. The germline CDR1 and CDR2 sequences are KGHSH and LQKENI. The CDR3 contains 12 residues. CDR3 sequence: CASSNLRNEQFF. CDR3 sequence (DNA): TGTGCCAGCTCAAATTTGAGGAATGAGCAGTTCTTC. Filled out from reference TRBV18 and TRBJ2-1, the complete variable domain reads NAGVMQNPRHLVRRRGQEARLRCSPMKGHSHVYWYRQLPEEGLKFMVYLQKENIIDESGMPKERFSAEFPKEGPSILRIQQVVRGDSAAYFCASSNLRNEQFFGPGTRLTVL.

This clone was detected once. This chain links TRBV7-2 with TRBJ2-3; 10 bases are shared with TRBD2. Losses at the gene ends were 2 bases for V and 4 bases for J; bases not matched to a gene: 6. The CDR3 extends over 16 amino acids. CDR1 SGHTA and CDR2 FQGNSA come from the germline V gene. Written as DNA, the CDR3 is TGTGCCAGCAGCTTACTAGCGGGGGCATCGGCAGATACGCAGTATTTT. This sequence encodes CASSLLAGASADTQYF.

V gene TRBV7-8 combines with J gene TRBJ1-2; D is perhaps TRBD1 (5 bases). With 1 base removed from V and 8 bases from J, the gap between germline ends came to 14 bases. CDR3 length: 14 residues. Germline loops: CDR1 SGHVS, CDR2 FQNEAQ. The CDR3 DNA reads TGTGCCAGCAGCTTAGACAGGCAATCTGCGGGCTACACCTTC. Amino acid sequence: CASSLDRQSAGYTF.

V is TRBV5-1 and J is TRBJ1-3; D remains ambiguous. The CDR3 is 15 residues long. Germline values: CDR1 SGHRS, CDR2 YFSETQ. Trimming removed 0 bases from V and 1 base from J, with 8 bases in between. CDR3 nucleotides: TGCGCCAGCAGCTTGGATGGCAAGTCTGGAAACACCATATATTTT. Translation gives CASSLDGKSGNTIYF. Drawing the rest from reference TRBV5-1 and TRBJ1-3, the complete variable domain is KAGVTQTPRYLIKTRGQQVTLSCSPISGHRSVSWYQQTPGQGLQFLFEYFSETQRNKGNFPGRFSGRQFSNSRSEMNVSTLELGDSALYLCASSLDGKSGNTIYFGEGSWLTVV.

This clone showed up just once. CDR3 residues: CATTGQGTDTQYF. The CDR3 DNA reads as TGTGCCACTACGGGACAGGGGACTGATACGCAGTATTTT. This sequence joins TRBV2 and TRBJ2-3, with TRBD1 matching 10 bases. The J segment lost 6 bases and the V segment lost 10 bases, leaving 7 bases of the junction unmatched. The CDR3 is made up of 13 amino acids. The germline V gene encodes CDR1 SNHLY and CDR2 FYNNEI.